This T cell receptor beta chain was identified in a study of human T cells and chemical hapten exposure. At the level of the study: Readings were taken at 6 days from patch tests that had applied 0.01% DPC to the upper back.

Time point here: pre-sensitization, week 0. Treatment: therapeutic diphenylcyclopropenone sensitization with weekly scalp DPC. Every donor had alopecia and was 18 to 70 years old; all were suitable for DPC. The total RNA was obtained from whole blood that was not fractionated. TCRdb reprocessed the RACE reads via MiXCR and lists one record per CDR3 protein. In the table there are around 300,000 distinct CDR3 sequences, 7.7% of which are singletons. The TCR originated in a man younger than 35 with alopecia areata. Some clones in this sample may be carry-over from other donors' samples. This sample comprised whole blood, obtained in connection with sensitization to the hapten diphenylcyclopropenone (DPC).

CDR3 sequence reads: CASSGRGFKAFF. The CDR3 DNA follows: TGTGCCAGCAGTGGCAGGGGGTTCAAAGCTTTCTTT. The genes are TRBV28 and TRBJ1-1; the match to TRBD1 covers 7 bases. J was trimmed by 9 bases and V by 5 bases; bases with no gene match: 6. The germline gives CDR1 MDHEN, CDR2 SYDVKM. This CDR3 region has 12 residues.